Below, 21 T cell receptor beta chains from the same sample are listed, as sequenced in a study of cytomegalovirus exposure and HLA in healthy donors. Vbeta (60) and Jbeta (13) primers were used in the PCR. The repertoire was sequenced with immunoSEQ multiplex PCR; TCRdb's copy has only in-frame clones and lacks some. The sample yields some 190,000 clones, about 69% seen once. Sequenced: PBMCs. These receptors all come from a man aged 30-40 years in good health and CMV-seropositive.

The rearrangement joins TRBV10-3 to TRBJ2-7, with D uncertain. Germline assignment: CDR1 ENHRY and CDR2 SYGVKD. The CDR3 is made up of 13 amino acids. Trimming cost V 0 bases and J 4 bases, with 7 bases left between them. Here the CDR3 DNA reads TGTGCCATCAGTGAGTCAGACGGGTACGAGCAGTACTTC. It is translated as CAISESDGYEQYF.

The chain carries TRBV7-8 and TRBJ1-1; 7 bases map to TRBD1. Germline V lookup: CDR1 SGHVS, CDR2 FQNEAQ. V lost 5 bases to trimming and J lost 2 bases; unmatched junction nucleotides: 2. This CDR3 spans 13 amino acids. The CDR3 loop is CASSRDRNTEAFF. CDR3 DNA: TGTGCCAGCAGCAGGGACAGAAACACTGAAGCTTTCTTT.

The chain carries TRBV7-2 and TRBJ1-2, with TRBD1 matching over 9 bases. The germline CDR1 and CDR2 sequences are SGHTA and FQGNSA. The CDR3 spans 15 residues. Trimming removed 7 bases from V and 3 bases from J; junction bases left unmatched: 9. The CDR3 DNA sequence: TGTGCCAGCATTCCGAGGACAGGGGCCTACTATGGCTACACCTTC. Its translation: CASIPRTGAYYGYTF.

The V gene is TRBV18, the J gene TRBJ1-4; 10 nucleotides line up with TRBD1. The CDR3 has 14 residues. Trimming cost V 2 bases and J 7 bases; bases outside gene matches: 1. Germline-derived CDR1 and CDR2 are KGHSH and LQKENI. The DNA of the CDR3 is TGTGCCAGCTCACCAAGGGACAGGGGTGAAAAACTGTTTTTT. Protein sequence: CASSPRDRGEKLFF.

The chain combines TRBV6-1 with TRBJ1-1; D is unclear. The CDR3 consists of 13 residues. Germline CDR1 reads MNHNS; CDR2 reads SASEGT. Trimming took off 2 bases at V and 5 bases at J, with 9 bases between the two ends. CDR3: CASSEHAGTEAFF. The DNA for the CDR3 is TGTGCCAGCAGTGAACACGCCGGGACTGAAGCTTTCTTT.

The V call is TRBV29-1, the J call TRBJ2-2, with D unresolved. Germline lookup yields CDR1 SQVTM and CDR2 ANQGSEA. The CDR3 has 12 amino acids. V dropped 1 base and J dropped 5 bases, with 5 bases sitting between them. In DNA form, the CDR3 reads TGCAGCGTTGAAGCCGGGACCGGGGAGCTGTTTTTT. Amino acids: CSVEAGTGELFF.

V is TRBV13 and J is TRBJ2-1; TRBD2 aligns across 14 bases. Germline CDR1 reads PRHDT; CDR2 reads FYEKMQ (reference sequence). There are 15 residues in the CDR3. The V gene end was trimmed by 4 bases and the J gene end by 7 bases; junction bases not matched to a gene: 3. The DNA for the CDR3 is TGTGCCAGCAGCTCGGGACTAGCGGGAGTGAATGAGCAGTTCTTC. Translated: CASSSGLAGVNEQFF.

This rearrangement joins TRBV19 to TRBJ1-2, with unresolved D. Trimming left V 8 bases short and J 2 bases short, with 21 bases between. This CDR3 is 16 amino acids long. In germline, CDR1 is LNHDA, CDR2 SQIVND (reference sequence). The CDR3 region is CASGTPGYGSNYGYTF. CDR3 nucleotide sequence: TGTGCCAGTGGTACTCCCGGGTATGGGTCCAACTATGGCTACACCTTC.

The chain uses TRBV7-6 and TRBJ1-5, with D perhaps TRBD1 (5 bases). V was pared by 5 bases and J by 0 bases, with 17 bases between. CDR1 is SGHVS and CDR2 is FNYEAQ in the germline V gene. CDR3 length: 17 residues. The CDR3 coding sequence is TGTGCCAGCAGCCCCAGGGCGGGGGTCAATAGCAATCAGCCCCAGCATTTT. The encoded protein is CASSPRAGVNSNQPQHF.

The chain combines TRBV7-3 with TRBJ1-1; no reliable D call. CDR1 is SGHTA and CDR2 is FQGTGA in the germline V gene. The CDR3 contains 13 residues. Trimming removed 5 bases at V and 2 bases at J, with 9 bases between. CDR3 sequence (DNA): TGTGCCAGCAGCCGGGGAATTAACACTGAAGCTTTCTTT. Translated, it gives CASSRGINTEAFF.

The chain is built from TRBV27 and TRBJ2-7; D perhaps matches TRBD2 (5 bases). Trimming shortened V by 6 bases and J by 6 bases, and 15 bases separated the two germline ends. Germline V gene sequence: CDR1 MNHEY, CDR2 SMNVEV (reference sequence). CDR3 length equals 13 residues. In DNA form, the CDR3 reads TGTGCCAGCAGCCCCCTGACCGGAGGCGAGCAGTACTTC. Residues: CASSPLTGGEQYF.

The genes are TRBV6-1 and TRBJ1-2; no firm D call. V dropped 7 bases and J dropped 3 bases, with 9 bases sitting between them. CDR3 length equals 12 residues. Germline V gene data show CDR1 as MNHNS and CDR2 as SASEGT. The CDR3 here is CASTRVDYGYTF. Written as DNA, the CDR3 is TGTGCCAGCACCCGAGTGGACTATGGCTACACCTTC.

A few counts support this clone. The chain carries TRBV6-6 and TRBJ2-7, with TRBD2 identical over 8 bases. The V gene end was trimmed by 6 bases and the J gene end by 2 bases; junction bases not matched to a gene: 0. The CDR3 covers 12 residues. CDR1 and CDR2 (germline): MNHNY, SVGAGI (reference sequence). CDR3 in DNA: TGTGCCAGCAGACTAGCGGCCTACGAGCAGTACTTC. Translating it yields CASRLAAYEQYF.

This chain links TRBV10-3 with TRBJ2-1; 9 bases match TRBD2. V lost 3 bases, J lost 0 bases, and 3 bases stayed unmatched. Germline V lookup: CDR1 ENHRY, CDR2 SYGVKD. This CDR3 is 16 amino acids long. CDR3 loop: CAISDGGRASYNEQFF. Written as DNA, the CDR3 is TGTGCCATCAGTGATGGCGGGAGGGCCTCCTACAATGAGCAGTTCTTC.

This chain links TRBV29-1 with TRBJ2-7; D unresolved. Per germline, CDR1 SQVTM and CDR2 ANQGSEA. Trimming stripped 7 bases from V and 2 bases from J, with 18 bases between. This CDR3 spans 14 amino acids. The CDR3 coding sequence is TGCAGCGCCTCGAACAACCAAATCACCTACGAGCAGTACTTC. It specifies CSASNNQITYEQYF.

The chain employs TRBV27 and TRBJ2-2, with D possibly matching TRBD1 (6 bases). V gave up 5 bases and J gave up 4 bases, with 11 bases separating them. Germline loops: CDR1 MNHEY, CDR2 SMNVEV (reference sequence). CDR3 length: 14 residues. The CDR3 here is CASSPRTVTGELFF. The CDR3 DNA is TGTGCCAGCAGTCCTAGGACAGTCACCGGGGAGCTGTTTTTT.

The chain has TRBV19 and TRBJ2-3; D remains ambiguous. The V end was cut by 7 bases, the J end by 2 bases, with 10 bases between. This CDR3 has 13 amino acids. Germline CDR1 and CDR2: LNHDA and SQIVND (reference sequence). The CDR3 spells CASKEQLTDTQYF. The CDR3 nucleotides are TGTGCCAGTAAGGAGCAGCTCACAGATACGCAGTATTTT.

The J gene is TRBJ1-3, the V gene TRBV11-2; no reliable D call. Germline V CDR1 and CDR2: SGHAT, FQNNGV. CDR3 length: 13 amino acids. V dropped 4 bases and J dropped 4 bases, with 8 bases sitting between them. CDR3 sequence: CASSSIQGNTIYF. CDR3 in DNA: TGTGCCAGCAGCTCAATACAGGGAAACACCATATATTTT.

V gene TRBV15 combines with J gene TRBJ1-3; D gene unclear. The CDR3 runs to 16 residues. Germline values: CDR1 LNHNV, CDR2 YYDKDF (reference sequence). V lost 5 bases and J lost 0, with 14 bases in between. This CDR3 reads CATSFGLATSGNTIYF. CDR3 DNA sequence: TGTGCCACCAGCTTCGGGTTGGCAACCTCTGGAAACACCATATATTTT. Supplemented by reference TRBV15 and TRBJ1-3, the full variable domain reads DAMVIQNPRYQVTQFGKPVTLSCSQTLNHNVMYWYQQKSSQAPKLLFHYYDKDFNNEADTPDNFQSRRPNTSFCFLDIRSPGLGDTAMYLCATSFGLATSGNTIYFGEGSWLTVV.

The rearrangement uses TRBV11-2 and TRBJ2-5, with D possibly matching TRBD2 (6 bases). The ends were cut back, 0 bases at V and 10 bases at J, with 12 bases in the middle. CDR1 SGHAT and CDR2 FQNNGV come from the germline V gene. The CDR3 sequence is 13 residues long. The CDR3 is CASSLDTWGDQYF. The CDR3 DNA follows: TGTGCCAGCAGCTTAGATACTTGGGGGGACCAGTACTTC.

CDR3 region: CATGEGLNTEAFF. CDR3 DNA sequence: TGTGCCACGGGGGAGGGGCTGAACACTGAAGCTTTCTTT. V is TRBV10-3 and J is TRBJ1-1; weak D call: TRBD1 (5 bases). Trimming stripped 10 bases from V and 0 bases from J, with 12 bases between. Germline V gene data show CDR1 as ENHRY and CDR2 as SYGVKD. CDR3 length: 13 residues.